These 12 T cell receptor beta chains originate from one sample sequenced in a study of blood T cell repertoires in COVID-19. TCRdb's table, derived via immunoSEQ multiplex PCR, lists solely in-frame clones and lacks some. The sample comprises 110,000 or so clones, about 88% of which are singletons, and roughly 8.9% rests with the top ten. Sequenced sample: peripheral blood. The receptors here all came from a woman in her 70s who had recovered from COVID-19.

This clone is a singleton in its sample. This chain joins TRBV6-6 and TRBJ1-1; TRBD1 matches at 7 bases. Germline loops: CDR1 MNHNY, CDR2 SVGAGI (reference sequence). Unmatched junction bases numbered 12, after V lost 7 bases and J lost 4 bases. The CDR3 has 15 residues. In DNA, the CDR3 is TGTGCCAGCACCTTACCGGCCCCAGGGGGCACTGAAGCTTTCTTT. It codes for CASTLPAPGGTEAFF.

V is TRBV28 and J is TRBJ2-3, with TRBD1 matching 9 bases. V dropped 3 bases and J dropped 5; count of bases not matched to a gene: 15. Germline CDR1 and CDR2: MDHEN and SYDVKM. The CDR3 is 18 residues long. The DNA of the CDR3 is TGTGCCAGCAGTTTTGAACTCCTTGCCGGGACAGGGAAAGATACGCAGTATTTT. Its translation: CASSFELLAGTGKDTQYF.

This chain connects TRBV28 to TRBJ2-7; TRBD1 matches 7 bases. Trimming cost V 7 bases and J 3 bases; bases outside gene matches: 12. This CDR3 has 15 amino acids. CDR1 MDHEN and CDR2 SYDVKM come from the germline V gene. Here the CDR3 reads CASTNTGVLGYEQYF. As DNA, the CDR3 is TGTGCCAGCACCAACACAGGGGTCTTGGGCTACGAGCAGTACTTC.

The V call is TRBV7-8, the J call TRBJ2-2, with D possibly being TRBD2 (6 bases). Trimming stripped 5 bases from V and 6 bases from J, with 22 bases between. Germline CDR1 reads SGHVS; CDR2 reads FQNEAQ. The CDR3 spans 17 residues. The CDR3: CASSPPAGIGNAGELFF. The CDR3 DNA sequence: TGTGCCAGCAGCCCCCCCGCGGGGATCGGGAATGCCGGGGAGCTGTTTTTT.

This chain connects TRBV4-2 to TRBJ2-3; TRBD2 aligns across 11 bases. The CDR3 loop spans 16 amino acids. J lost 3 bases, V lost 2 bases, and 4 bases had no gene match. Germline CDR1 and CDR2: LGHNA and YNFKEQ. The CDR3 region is CASSQLSGGGTDTQYF. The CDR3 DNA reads TGTGCCAGCAGCCAACTTAGCGGGGGGGGGACAGATACGCAGTATTTT.

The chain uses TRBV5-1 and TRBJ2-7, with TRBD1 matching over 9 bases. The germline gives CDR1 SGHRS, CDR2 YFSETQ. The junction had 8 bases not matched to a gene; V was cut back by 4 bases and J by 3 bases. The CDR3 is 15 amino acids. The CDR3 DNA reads TGCGCCAGCAGCCTACGGACAGGGGTGAACTACGAGCAGTACTTC. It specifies CASSLRTGVNYEQYF.

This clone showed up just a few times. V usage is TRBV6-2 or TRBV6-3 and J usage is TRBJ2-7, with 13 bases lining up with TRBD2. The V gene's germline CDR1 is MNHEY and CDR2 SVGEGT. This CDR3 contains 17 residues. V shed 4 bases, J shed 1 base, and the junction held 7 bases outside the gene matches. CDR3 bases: TGTGCCAGCAGTTCCTACCTGGGACTAGCGGGATCCTACGAGCAGTACTTC. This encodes CASSSYLGLAGSYEQYF.

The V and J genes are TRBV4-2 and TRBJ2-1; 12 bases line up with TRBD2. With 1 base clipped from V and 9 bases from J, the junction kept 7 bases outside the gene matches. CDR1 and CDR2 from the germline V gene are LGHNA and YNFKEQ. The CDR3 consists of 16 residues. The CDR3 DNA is TGTGCCAGCAGCCAAGCCCTAGCGGGGGGGCGGGGTGAGCAGTTCTTC. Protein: CASSQALAGGRGEQFF.

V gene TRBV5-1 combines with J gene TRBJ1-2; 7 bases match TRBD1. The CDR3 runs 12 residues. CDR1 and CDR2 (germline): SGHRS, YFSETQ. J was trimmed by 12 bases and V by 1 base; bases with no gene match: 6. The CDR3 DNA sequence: TGCGCCAGCAGCTTGAACAGGGGTATAGACACCTTC. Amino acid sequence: CASSLNRGIDTF.

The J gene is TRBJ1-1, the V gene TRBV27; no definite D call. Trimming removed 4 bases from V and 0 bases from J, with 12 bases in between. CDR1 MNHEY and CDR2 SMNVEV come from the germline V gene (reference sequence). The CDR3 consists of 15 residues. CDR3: CASSSYPALNTEAFF. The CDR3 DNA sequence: TGTGCCAGCAGTTCCTATCCCGCCCTGAACACTGAAGCTTTCTTT.

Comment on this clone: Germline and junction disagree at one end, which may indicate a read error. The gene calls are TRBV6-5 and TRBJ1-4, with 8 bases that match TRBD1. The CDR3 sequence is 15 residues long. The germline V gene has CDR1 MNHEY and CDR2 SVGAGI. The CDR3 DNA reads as TGTGCCGGCAGCCTCATGCAGGGGGCGAATGAAAAACTGTTTTTT. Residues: CAGSLMQGANEKLFF.

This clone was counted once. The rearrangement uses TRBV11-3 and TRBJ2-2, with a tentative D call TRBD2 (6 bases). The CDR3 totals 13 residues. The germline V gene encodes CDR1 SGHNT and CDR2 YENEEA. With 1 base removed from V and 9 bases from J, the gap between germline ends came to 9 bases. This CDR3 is CASSLGRERELFF. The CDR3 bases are TGTGCCAGCAGCTTAGGTCGGGAGAGGGAGCTGTTTTTT.